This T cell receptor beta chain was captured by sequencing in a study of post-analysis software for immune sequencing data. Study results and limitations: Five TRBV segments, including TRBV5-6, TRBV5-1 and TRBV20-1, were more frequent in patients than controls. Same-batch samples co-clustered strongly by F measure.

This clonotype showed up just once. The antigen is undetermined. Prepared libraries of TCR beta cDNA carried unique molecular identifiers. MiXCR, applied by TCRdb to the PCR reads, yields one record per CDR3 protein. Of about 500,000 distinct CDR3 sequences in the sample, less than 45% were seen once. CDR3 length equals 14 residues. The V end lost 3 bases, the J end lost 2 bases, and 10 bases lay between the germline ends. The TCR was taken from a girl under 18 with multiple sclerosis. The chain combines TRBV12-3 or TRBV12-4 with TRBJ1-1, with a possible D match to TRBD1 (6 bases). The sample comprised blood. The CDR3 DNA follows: TGTGCCAGCAGTTTCAGGGGCCTTAACACTGAAGCTTTCTTT. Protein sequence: CASSFRGLNTEAFF.